The 8 T cell receptor beta chains given below trace back to one sample, sequenced in a study of shared clonotypes between healthy human individuals. Libraries were prepared by immunoSEQ multiplex PCR; TCRdb keeps only in-frame clonotypes and omits some of them. The repertoire holds about 500,000 clones, with roughly three quarters as singletons. The sequencing input was PBMCs. The receptors here all came from a woman in her forties in good health. Some clones in this sample may be carry-over from other donors' samples.

The chain carries TRBV18 and TRBJ1-2; no firm D call. The germline V gene encodes CDR1 KGHSH and CDR2 LQKENI. Trimming took off 2 bases at V and 0 bases at J, with 10 bases between the two ends. This CDR3 is 15 amino acids long. This chain's CDR3 is CASSPDSSANYGYTF. The CDR3 DNA reads as TGTGCCAGCTCACCAGATTCTTCAGCTAACTATGGCTACACCTTC.

This sequence joins TRBV4-3 and TRBJ2-5, with 7 bases fitting TRBD2. CDR1 and CDR2 from the germline V gene are LGHNA and YSLEER. The CDR3 sequence is 14 residues long. Trimming at V came to 0 bases and at J to 11 bases, leaving 9 bases not matched to a gene. Written as DNA, the CDR3 is TGCGCCAGCAGCCAAGATGGGGGGGTGGCGGGGCAGTACTTC. Protein product: CASSQDGGVAGQYF.

V gene TRBV30 combines with J gene TRBJ2-3; tentative D call: TRBD2 (6 bases). The CDR3 is made up of 13 amino acids. Germline CDR1 reads GTSNPN; CDR2 reads SVGIG (reference sequence). V lost 7 bases, J lost 0 bases, and 11 bases lay in between. Here the CDR3 DNA reads TGTGCCTCGATAGCGGCTAGCACAGATACGCAGTATTTT. This sequence encodes CASIAASTDTQYF.

The chain combines TRBV5-4 with TRBJ2-2; 10 nucleotides agree with TRBD1. The V and J ends lost 3 bases and 3 bases, in that order; junction bases with no gene match: 2. The CDR3 has 15 residues. Germline V gives CDR1 SGHNT, CDR2 YYREEE (reference sequence). The DNA for the CDR3 is TGTGCCAGCAGCTATGGACAGGGGGACACCGGGGAGCTGTTTTTT. It translates to CASSYGQGDTGELFF.

The CDR3 sequence is CASSRTLDATYEQYF. The CDR3 coding sequence is TGTGCCAGCAGCCGCACCCTGGACGCCACCTACGAGCAGTACTTC. The J gene is TRBJ2-7, the V gene TRBV11-2; no firm D call. V gave up 5 bases and J gave up 2 bases, with 16 bases separating them. The CDR3 sequence is 15 residues long. Germline V gives CDR1 SGHAT, CDR2 FQNNGV.

This rearrangement joins TRBV4-3 to TRBJ2-7; a possible D gene is TRBD1 (6 bases). Deletions cut 7 bases from V and 4 bases from J, with 20 bases between. The CDR3 sequence is 15 residues long. The germline V gene encodes CDR1 LGHNA and CDR2 YSLEER. The CDR3 protein is CASTPGRGYLYEQYF. The CDR3 nucleotides read TGCGCCAGCACCCCCGGCAGGGGATATTTATACGAGCAGTACTTC.

The chain carries TRBV29-1 and TRBJ2-7, with a tentative D call TRBD1 (5 bases). Germline loops: CDR1 SQVTM, CDR2 ANQGSEA. The CDR3 runs to 12 residues. The V gene lost 7 bases and the J gene lost 0 bases, with 10 bases spanning the gap. CDR3 sequence reads: CSAQGNSYEQYF. The CDR3, as DNA: TGCAGCGCCCAGGGCAACTCCTACGAGCAGTACTTC.

The V and J genes are TRBV19 and TRBJ2-7; TRBD1 might be the D (5 bases). Germline V gene data show CDR1 as LNHDA and CDR2 as SQIVND (reference sequence). The CDR3 is 14 amino acids. Trimming removed 4 bases at V and 0 bases at J, with 10 bases between. The CDR3 loop reads CASSTQGSSYEQYF. The CDR3 nucleotides read TGTGCCAGTAGTACCCAGGGAAGCTCCTACGAGCAGTACTTC.